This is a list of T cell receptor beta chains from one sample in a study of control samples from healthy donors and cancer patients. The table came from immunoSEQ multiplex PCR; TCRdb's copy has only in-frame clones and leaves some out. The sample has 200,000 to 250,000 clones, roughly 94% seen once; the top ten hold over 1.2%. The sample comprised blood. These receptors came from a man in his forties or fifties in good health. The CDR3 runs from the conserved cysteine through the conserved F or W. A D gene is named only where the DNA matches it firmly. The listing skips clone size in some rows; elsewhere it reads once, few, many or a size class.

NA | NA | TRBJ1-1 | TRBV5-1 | TGCGCCAGCAGCCCGGGGGTGGGGGCGCCCACTGAAGCTTTCTTT | CASSPGVGAPTEAFF
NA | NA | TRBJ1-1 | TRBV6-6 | TGTGCCAGCAGAGGGGTCACTGAAGCTTTCTTT | CASRGVTEAFF
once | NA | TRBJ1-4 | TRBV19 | TGTGCCAGTAGCCCGGGACGCCCTAATGAAAAACTGTTTTTT | CASSPGRPNEKLFF
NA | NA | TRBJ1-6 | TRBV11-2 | TGTGCCAGCAGCCCTATGGAACAGCCCAATTCACCCCTCCACTTT | CASSPMEQPNSPLHF
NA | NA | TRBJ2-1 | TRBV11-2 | TGTGCCAGCAACAAAGGAACATACAATGAGCAGTTCTTC | CASNKGTYNEQFF
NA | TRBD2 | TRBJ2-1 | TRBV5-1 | TGCGCCAGCAGCTTGACGCGGGGGGGCTACAATGAGCAGTTCTTC | CASSLTRGGYNEQFF
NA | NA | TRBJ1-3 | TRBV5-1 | TGCGCCAGCAGCCCCCCACAGGACTCTGCCTCTGGAAACACCATATATTTT | CASSPPQDSASGNTIYF
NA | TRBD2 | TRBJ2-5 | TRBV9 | TGTGCCAGCAGCCCCCGGACTAGCGGGGACCTCCAAGAGACCCAGTACTTC | CASSPRTSGDLQETQYF
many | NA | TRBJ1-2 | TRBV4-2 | TGTGCCAGCAGCCAAGGGGTAGGCAGCGGACATGGCTACACCTTC | CASSQGVGSGHGYTF
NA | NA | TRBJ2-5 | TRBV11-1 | TGTGCCAGCAGCCCCGAGCCCTTCGTGACTCAGTACTTC | CASSPEPFVTQYF
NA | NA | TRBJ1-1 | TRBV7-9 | TGTGCCCTGGGGGGAAGAGTGACTGAAGCTTTCTTT | CALGGRVTEAFF
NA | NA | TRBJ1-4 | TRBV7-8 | TGTGCCAGCAGCTCGGGGACTGCAACTAATGAAAAACTGTTTTTT | CASSSGTATNEKLFF
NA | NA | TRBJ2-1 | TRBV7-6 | TGTGCCAGCAGCTTAGCGTTTGTTCGACCCGGGAATGAGCAGTTCTTC | CASSLAFVRPGNEQFF
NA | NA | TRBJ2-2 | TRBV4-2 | TGTGCCAGCAGCCAGCCCGGATGGGGGCCTAACACCGGGGAGCTGTTTTTT | CASSQPGWGPNTGELFF
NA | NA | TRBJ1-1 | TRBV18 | TGTGCCAGCTCACCGCGCGGGACAACGCAAGGGAACACTGAAGCTTTCTTT | CASSPRGTTQGNTEAFF
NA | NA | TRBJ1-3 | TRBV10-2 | TGCGCCAGCGGATGGGATTCTGGAAACACCATATATTTT | CASGWDSGNTIYF
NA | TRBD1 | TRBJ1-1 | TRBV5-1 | TGCGCCAGCAGCCCGGGGACAGGGCCTTATTTCATGAACACTGAAGCTTTCTTT | CASSPGTGPYFMNTEAFF
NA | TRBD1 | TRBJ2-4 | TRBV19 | TGTGCCAGCCACCCCGGGACAGGGAGACTAGCCAAAAACATTCAGTACTTC | CASHPGTGRLAKNIQYF
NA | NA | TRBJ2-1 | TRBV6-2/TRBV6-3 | TGTGCCAGCAGTTTAGGCTATACTCAGGGGGGCAATGAGCAGTTCTTC | CASSLGYTQGGNEQFF
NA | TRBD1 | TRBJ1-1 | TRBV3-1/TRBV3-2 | TGTGCCAGCAGCCCCGGGACAGGGGGCGTCACTGAAGCTTTCTTT | CASSPGTGGVTEAFF
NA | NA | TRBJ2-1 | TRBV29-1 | TGCAGCGGTAGCTGGAGCTCCTACAATGAGCAGTTCTTC | CSGSWSSYNEQFF
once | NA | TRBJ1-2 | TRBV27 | TGTGCCAGCAGTTCCCGCGGCAGCCCGGAATATGGCTACACCTTC | CASSSRGSPEYGYTF